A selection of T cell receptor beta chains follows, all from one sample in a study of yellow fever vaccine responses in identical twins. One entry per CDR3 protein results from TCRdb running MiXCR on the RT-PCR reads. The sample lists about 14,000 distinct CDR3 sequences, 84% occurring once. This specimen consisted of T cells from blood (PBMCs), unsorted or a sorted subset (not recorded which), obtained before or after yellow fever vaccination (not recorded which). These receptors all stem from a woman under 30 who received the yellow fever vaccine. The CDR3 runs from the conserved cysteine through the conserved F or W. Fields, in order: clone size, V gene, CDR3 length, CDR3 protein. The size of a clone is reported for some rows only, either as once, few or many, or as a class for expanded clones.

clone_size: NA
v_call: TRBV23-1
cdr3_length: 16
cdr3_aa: CASSQDRGISNYGYTF

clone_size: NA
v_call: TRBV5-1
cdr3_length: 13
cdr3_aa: CASSSRFQETQYF

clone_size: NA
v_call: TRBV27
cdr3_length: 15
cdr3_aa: CASSFSDREGVEQYF

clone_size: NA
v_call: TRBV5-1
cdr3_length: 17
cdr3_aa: CASRKGLPGTSTDTQYF

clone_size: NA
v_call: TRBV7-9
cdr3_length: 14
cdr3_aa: CASSLSGDDYGYTF

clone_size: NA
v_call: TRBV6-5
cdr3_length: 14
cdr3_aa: CASSTRQAHQPQHF

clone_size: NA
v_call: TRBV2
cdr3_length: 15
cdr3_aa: CASRIDSLAKNIQYF

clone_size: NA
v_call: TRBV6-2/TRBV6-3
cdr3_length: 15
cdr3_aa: CASSYSGTGANVLTF

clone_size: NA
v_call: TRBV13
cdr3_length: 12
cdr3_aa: CASIRTAGEQFF

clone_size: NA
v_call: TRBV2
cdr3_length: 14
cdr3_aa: CASSPDIANYVYTF

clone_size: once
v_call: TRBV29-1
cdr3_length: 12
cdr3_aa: CSVDGYGYEHYF

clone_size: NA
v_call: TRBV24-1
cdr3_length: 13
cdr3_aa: CATSASVSYEQYF

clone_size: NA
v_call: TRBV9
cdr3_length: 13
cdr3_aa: CASSVSDTDTQYF

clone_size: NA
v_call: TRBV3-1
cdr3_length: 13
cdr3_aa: CASRRDSGNTIYF

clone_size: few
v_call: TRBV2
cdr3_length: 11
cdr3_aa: CASSGDNEQFF

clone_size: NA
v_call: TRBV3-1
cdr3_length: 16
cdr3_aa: CASSAGTGTRGETQYF

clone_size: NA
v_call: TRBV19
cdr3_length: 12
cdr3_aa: CASKLNTGELFF

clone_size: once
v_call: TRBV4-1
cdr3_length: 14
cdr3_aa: CASSQQNRVNIQYF

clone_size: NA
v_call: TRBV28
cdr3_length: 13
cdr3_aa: CASTGTSLYEQYF

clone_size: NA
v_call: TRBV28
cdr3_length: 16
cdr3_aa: CASSLNRILSNQPQHF

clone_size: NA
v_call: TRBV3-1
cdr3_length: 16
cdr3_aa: CASSPGQGLANYGYTF

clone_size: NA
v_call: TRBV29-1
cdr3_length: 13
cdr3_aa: CSVDRRSGNTIYF

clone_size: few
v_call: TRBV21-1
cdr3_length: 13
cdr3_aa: CASSSSRGKTQYF

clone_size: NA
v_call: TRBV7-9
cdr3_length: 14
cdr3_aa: CASSFVGDSPGAFF

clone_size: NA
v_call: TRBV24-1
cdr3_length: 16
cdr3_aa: CATSDPSTGANQPQHF

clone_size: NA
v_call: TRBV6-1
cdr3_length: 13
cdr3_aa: CASSQKQGQRAHF

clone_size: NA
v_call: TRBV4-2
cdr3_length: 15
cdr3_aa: CASSQSWGSTDTQYF

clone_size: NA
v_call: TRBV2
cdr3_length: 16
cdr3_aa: CASEGLAGANRDTQYF

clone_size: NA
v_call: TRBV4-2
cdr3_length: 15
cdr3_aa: CASSHGGGRGSPLHF

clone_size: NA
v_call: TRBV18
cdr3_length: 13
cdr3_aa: CASSPMVQETQYF

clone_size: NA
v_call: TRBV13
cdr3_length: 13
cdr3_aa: CASRVREDQPQHF

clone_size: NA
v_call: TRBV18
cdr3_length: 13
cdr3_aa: CASSRDIADTQYF

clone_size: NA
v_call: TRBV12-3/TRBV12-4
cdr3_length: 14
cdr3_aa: CASSLADWGQPQHF

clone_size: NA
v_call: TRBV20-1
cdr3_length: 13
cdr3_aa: CSASYPTGTEAFF

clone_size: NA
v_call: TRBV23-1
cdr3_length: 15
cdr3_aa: CASSQQLHRGNEQFF

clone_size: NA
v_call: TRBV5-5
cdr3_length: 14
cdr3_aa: CASSPGGSNYGYTF

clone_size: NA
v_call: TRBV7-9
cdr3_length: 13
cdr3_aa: CASSPQVADTQYF

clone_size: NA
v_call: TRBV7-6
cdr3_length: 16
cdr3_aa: CASSLRTGGSGETQYF

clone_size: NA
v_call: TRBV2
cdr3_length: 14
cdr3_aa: CTSSDATSRSEQYF

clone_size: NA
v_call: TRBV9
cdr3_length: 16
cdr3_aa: CASNVSRDRGIYEQYF

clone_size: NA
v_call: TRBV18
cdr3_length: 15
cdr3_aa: CASSPTSVSTDTQYF

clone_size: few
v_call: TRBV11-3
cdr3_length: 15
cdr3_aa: CASSLGGGRADTQYF

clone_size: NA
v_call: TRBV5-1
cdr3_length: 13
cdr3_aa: CASSLAVSYEQYF

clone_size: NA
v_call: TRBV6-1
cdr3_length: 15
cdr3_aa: CASTPGPRSGEKLFF

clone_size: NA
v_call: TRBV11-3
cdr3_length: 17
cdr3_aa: CASSPYQGSGLENTIYF

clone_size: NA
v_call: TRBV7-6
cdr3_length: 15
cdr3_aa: CASSPRRAGGGEQFF

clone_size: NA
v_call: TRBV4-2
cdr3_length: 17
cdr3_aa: CASSQHQLRDSEETQYF

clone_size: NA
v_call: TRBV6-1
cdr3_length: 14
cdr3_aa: CASSPITRGAEAFF

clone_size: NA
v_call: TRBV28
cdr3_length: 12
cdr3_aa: CASSFPSQPQHF